A single sample is the source of the 25 T cell receptor beta chains below, sequenced in a study of blood T cell repertoires in COVID-19. Clones were sequenced by immunoSEQ multiplex PCR, and TCRdb holds only the in-frame ones, with some missing. The table lists about 32,000 clones, over 85% of them singletons. Material for sequencing was peripheral blood. Source of these receptors: a male donor with active COVID-19.

This clone has a handful of counts. The chain recombines TRBV3-1 (or the pseudogene TRBV3-2) with TRBJ2-1; the D gene is possibly TRBD1 (6 bases). The CDR3 loop spans 13 amino acids. Trimming took off 8 bases at V and 7 bases at J, with 15 bases between the two ends. The V gene's germline CDR1 is LGHDT and CDR2 YNNKEL (reference sequence). CDR3 loop: CASGTPRVNEQFF. CDR3 DNA sequence: TGTGCCAGCGGGACACCCCGAGTGAATGAGCAGTTCTTC.

The chain is built from TRBV12-3 or TRBV12-4 and TRBJ2-2; no reliable D call. This CDR3 is built from 13 residues. Trimming cost V 7 bases and J 2 bases, with 8 bases left between them. Written as DNA, the CDR3 is TGTGCCAGCAATCAGATCAACACCGGGGAGCTGTTTTTT. Translated, it gives CASNQINTGELFF.

This clone turned up a few times. The V gene is TRBV2, the J gene TRBJ2-2; 9 bases are shared with TRBD2. The V segment lost 5 bases and the J segment 3 bases; nucleotides outside the gene matches: 4. The length of the CDR3 is 15 residues. Germline assignment: CDR1 SNHLY and CDR2 FYNNEI. The CDR3 loop reads CASSLAGSDTGELFF. CDR3 nucleotides: TGTGCCAGCAGTCTAGCGGGGTCGGACACCGGGGAGCTGTTTTTT.

As DNA, the CDR3 is TGTGCCAGCTCTGGCCGACAGGGGGCTAATATTGGGGACACTGAAGCTTTCTTT. This encodes CASSGRQGANIGDTEAFF. This sequence joins TRBV4-2 and TRBJ1-1, with 10 bases lining up with TRBD1. The germline CDR1 and CDR2 sequences are LGHNA and YNFKEQ. The CDR3 contains 18 residues. V trimming: 8 bases; J trimming: 3 bases; junction bases outside the gene matches: 18.

This clone turned up a few times. V usage is TRBV19 and J usage is TRBJ1-2; 7 bases fit TRBD1. In germline, CDR1 is LNHDA, CDR2 SQIVND (reference sequence). Unmatched junction bases numbered 5, after V lost 3 bases and J lost 1 base. There are 15 residues in the CDR3. Written as DNA, the CDR3 is TGTGCCAGTAGTATTTTAAGACAGGGTAACTATGGCTACACCTTC. This translates into CASSILRQGNYGYTF.

The chain is built from TRBV7-6 and TRBJ2-5, with 9 bases aligning to TRBD1. The V segment lost 0 bases and the J segment 4 bases; nucleotides outside the gene matches: 6. CDR1 is SGHVS, CDR2 FNYEAQ, per germline. The CDR3 consists of 16 residues. CDR3 amino acids: CASSLAGTGRRETQYF. CDR3 nucleotides: TGTGCCAGCAGCTTAGCAGGGACAGGGAGGAGAGAGACCCAGTACTTC.

The CDR3 DNA follows: TGTGCCAGCAGCCAAGAGAGACAGGGGTTCGACGACAGGAACACCATATATTTT. Translation gives CASSQERQGFDDRNTIYF. The chain recombines TRBV3-1 (or the pseudogene TRBV3-2) with TRBJ1-3; the match to TRBD1 covers 8 bases. The length of the CDR3 is 18 residues. V dropped 0 bases and J dropped 7; count of bases not matched to a gene: 14. Germline V CDR1 and CDR2: LGHDT, YNNKEL (reference sequence).

J is TRBJ1-2 and V is TRBV7-8; D may be TRBD1 (6 bases). This CDR3 is 16 amino acids long. The germline V gene has CDR1 SGHVS and CDR2 FQNEAQ. Trimming cost V 2 bases and J 8 bases, with 21 bases left between them. CDR3: CASSLYLQGQRSGYTF. CDR3 bases: TGTGCCAGCAGCTTATATCTTCAGGGGCAGAGGTCCGGCTACACCTTC.

The CDR3 loop is CASSTGTGGNQPQHF. CDR3 bases: TGTGCCAGCTCAACCGGGACAGGGGGCAATCAGCCCCAGCATTTT. The V call is TRBV18, the J call TRBJ1-5; 10 positions agree with TRBD1. This CDR3 is built from 15 residues. Germline V CDR1 and CDR2: KGHSH, LQKENI. The ends lost 5 bases at V and 2 bases at J; junction bases unmatched: 3.

The chain links TRBV7-3 to TRBJ2-1, with D possibly TRBD2 on 7 matching bases. CDR3 length: 15 residues. The germline CDR1 and CDR2 sequences are SGHTA and FQGTGA. Trimming removed 6 bases at V and 2 bases at J, with 14 bases between. In nucleotides, the CDR3 is TGTGCCAGCAGTCCTGGGGGGGCGACCTACAATGAGCAGTTCTTC. Translation: CASSPGGATYNEQFF.

The rearrangement uses TRBV7-2 and TRBJ2-5, with 7 positions matching TRBD1. Germline CDR1 and CDR2: SGHTA and FQGNSA. This CDR3 comprises 15 residues. The trim removed 8 bases at V and 3 bases at J, leaving 12 bases unmatched. CDR3 sequence reads: CASSIAPDREETQYF. The CDR3 DNA sequence: TGTGCCAGCTCAATTGCACCCGACAGGGAAGAGACCCAGTACTTC. The whole variable domain, filled in from reference TRBV7-2 and TRBJ2-5, reads GAGVSQSPSNKVTEKGKDVELRCDPISGHTALYWYRQSLGQGLEFLIYFQGNSAPDKSGLPSDRFSAERTGGSVSTLTIQRTQQEDSAVYLCASSIAPDREETQYFGPGTRLLVL.

The chain carries TRBV4-3 and TRBJ1-2; TRBD1 is a possible D gene (5 bases). The CDR3 extends over 13 amino acids. V dropped 4 bases and J dropped 5 bases, with 11 bases sitting between them. Per germline, CDR1 LGHNA and CDR2 YSLEER. CDR3: CASSPRGTYGYTF. The CDR3 DNA reads as TGCGCCAGCAGCCCCCGGGGGACTTATGGCTACACCTTC.

This clone was observed once. V usage is TRBV5-1 and J usage is TRBJ1-3, with D maybe TRBD1 (6 bases). V was shortened by 0 bases and J by 3 bases, with 16 bases between the two germline ends. The CDR3 is 17 amino acids. CDR1 is SGHRS and CDR2 is YFSETQ in the germline V gene. For the CDR3, the DNA is TGCGCCAGCAGCTTGGAGGTCGGGGGGCTCGGTGGAAACACCATATATTTT. Protein sequence: CASSLEVGGLGGNTIYF.

V usage is TRBV3-1 (or the pseudogene TRBV3-2) and J usage is TRBJ2-7; TRBD2 might be the D (5 bases). Germline CDR1 and CDR2: LGHDT and YNNKEL (reference sequence). The CDR3 totals 13 residues. Trimming took off 3 bases at V and 5 bases at J, with 11 bases between the two ends. The CDR3 DNA reads as TGTGCCAGCAGCCAGACGGACGGGAACGAGCAGTACTTC. This encodes CASSQTDGNEQYF.

This clone has more than one count but fewer than ten. V gene TRBV5-8 combines with J gene TRBJ2-7; D is perhaps TRBD1 (6 bases). The germline V gene encodes CDR1 SGHTS and CDR2 YDEGEE. The CDR3 has 16 amino acids. The V and J ends lost 4 bases and 2 bases respectively, with 19 bases between them. Written as DNA, the CDR3 is TGTGCCAGCAGCGTCCGTCGGACAGACCCACCCTACGAGCAGTACTTC. It yields the protein CASSVRRTDPPYEQYF.

In this sample, this clone turned up once. The V call is TRBV19, the J call TRBJ2-5; 8 nucleotides agree with TRBD1. Germline V gene sequence: CDR1 LNHDA, CDR2 SQIVND (reference sequence). CDR3 size: 17 residues. J was trimmed by 2 bases and V by 6 bases; bases with no gene match: 14. The CDR3 loop is CASSPMSRGLLQETQYF. DNA of the CDR3: TGTGCCAGTAGCCCCATGAGCAGGGGGCTACTTCAAGAGACCCAGTACTTC.

The rearrangement links TRBV6-5 to TRBJ2-7, with TRBD2 matching over 8 bases. CDR1 is MNHEY and CDR2 is SVGAGI in the germline V gene. The CDR3 covers 14 residues. With 6 bases clipped from V and 6 bases from J, the junction kept 10 bases outside the gene matches. The CDR3 loop reads CASSSNPSGSEQYF. The CDR3 DNA sequence: TGTGCCAGCAGCTCGAACCCTAGCGGGTCCGAGCAGTACTTC.

The chain combines TRBV5-6 with TRBJ2-6, with TRBD1 matching 8 bases. V was pared by 4 bases and J by 0 bases, with 6 bases of the junction left unmatched. Germline V CDR1 and CDR2: SGHDT, YYEEEE. CDR3 length: 17 residues. In DNA, the CDR3 is TGTGCCAGCAGCGGACAGGGCCGAACCTCTGGGGCCAACGTCCTGACTTTC. Encoded protein: CASSGQGRTSGANVLTF.

V gene TRBV29-1 combines with J gene TRBJ1-1, with 9 bases aligning to TRBD1. CDR1 SQVTM and CDR2 ANQGSEA come from the germline V gene. This CDR3 region has 14 residues. V was clipped by 4 bases and J by 4 bases; unmatched bases: 7. DNA for the CDR3: TGCAGCGTTGTTAAGGGGACAGGGTCCACTGAAGCTTTCTTT. This encodes CSVVKGTGSTEAFF.

This clone appeared a single time. This CDR3 is CASSQVETPNTEAFF. The CDR3 region has the DNA TGCGCCAGCAGCCAAGTCGAGACTCCGAACACTGAAGCTTTCTTT. This chain uses TRBV4-1 with TRBJ1-1, with D uncertain. The V end was cut by 1 base, the J end by 1 base, with 10 bases between. Germline-derived CDR1 and CDR2 are MGHRA and YSYEKL. This CDR3 has 15 residues.

V usage is TRBV5-1 and J usage is TRBJ2-5, with D possibly being TRBD2 (5 bases). Trimming took 8 bases from V and 1 from J, leaving 12 bases between them. Germline CDR1 SGHRS, CDR2 YFSETQ. The CDR3 is 13 residues long. CDR3 sequence (DNA): TGCGCCAGTAGTCGGGGAACCCAAGAGACCCAGTACTTC. Protein: CASSRGTQETQYF.

V and J are TRBV15 and TRBJ2-2; 7 bases match TRBD1. V gave up 4 bases and J gave up 5 bases; unmatched junction bases: 7. Germline V gives CDR1 LNHNV, CDR2 YYDKDF (reference sequence). This CDR3 region has 15 residues. As DNA, the CDR3 is TGTGCCACCAGCACGACAGGGAGAAGGACCGGGGAGCTGTTTTTT. Amino acid sequence: CATSTTGRRTGELFF.

The V call is TRBV9, the J call TRBJ1-1; D possibly corresponds to TRBD1 (5 bases). The CDR3 spans 16 residues. The V end was cut by 6 bases, the J end by 4 bases, with 22 bases between. CDR1 SGDLS and CDR2 YYNGEE come from the germline V gene. The CDR3 DNA reads as TGTGCCAGCAAACCTAGGGGTGACGCAGTGGGCACTGAAGCTTTCTTT. This gives the protein CASKPRGDAVGTEAFF. Together with reference TRBV9 and TRBJ1-1, the CDR3 gives the full variable domain: DSGVTQTPKHLITATGQRVTLRCSPRSGDLSVYWYQQSLDQGLQFLIQYYNGEERAKGNILERFSAQQFPDLHSELNLSSLELGDSALYFCASKPRGDAVGTEAFFGQGTRLTVV.

The chain couples TRBV15 to TRBJ1-2, with D uncertain. V lost 0 bases to trimming and J lost 4 bases, with 15 bases between them. Germline lookup yields CDR1 LNHNV and CDR2 YYDKDF (reference sequence). CDR3 length: 16 residues. The CDR3 spells CATSRDPQATIYGYTF. The DNA for the CDR3 is TGTGCCACCAGCAGAGATCCCCAGGCGACGATCTATGGCTACACCTTC. Variable domain in full (rest from reference TRBV15 and TRBJ1-2): DAMVIQNPRYQVTQFGKPVTLSCSQTLNHNVMYWYQQKSSQAPKLLFHYYDKDFNNEADTPDNFQSRRPNTSFCFLDIRSPGLGDTAMYLCATSRDPQATIYGYTFGSGTRLTVV.

The chain uses TRBV9 and TRBJ2-7; 13 bases agree with TRBD2. The CDR3 contains 16 residues. Germline CDR1 and CDR2: SGDLS and YYNGEE. J lost 2 bases, V lost 9 bases, and 11 bases had no gene match. The chain's CDR3 is CAKPGLAGLAPYEQYF. In DNA, the CDR3 is TGTGCCAAACCGGGACTAGCGGGGTTAGCACCCTACGAGCAGTACTTC.